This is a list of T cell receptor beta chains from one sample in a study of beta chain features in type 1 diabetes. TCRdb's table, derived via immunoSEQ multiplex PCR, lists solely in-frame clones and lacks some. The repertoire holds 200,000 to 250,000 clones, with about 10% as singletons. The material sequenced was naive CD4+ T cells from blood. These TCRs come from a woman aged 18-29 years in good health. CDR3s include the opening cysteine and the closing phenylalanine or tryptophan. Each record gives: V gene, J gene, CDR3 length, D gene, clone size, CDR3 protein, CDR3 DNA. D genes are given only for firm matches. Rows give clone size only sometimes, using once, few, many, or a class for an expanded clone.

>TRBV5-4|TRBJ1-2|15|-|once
CASSRTGANLYGYTF
TGTGCCAGCAGTCGTACGGGAGCTAACCTCTATGGCTACACCTTC
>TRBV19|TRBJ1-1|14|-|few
CASSPDRGNTEAFF
TGTGCCAGTAGTCCAGATAGGGGGAACACTGAAGCTTTCTTT
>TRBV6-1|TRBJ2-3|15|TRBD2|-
CASSGQLAGGDTQYF
TGTGCCAGCAGTGGACAGTTAGCGGGAGGAGATACGCAGTATTTT
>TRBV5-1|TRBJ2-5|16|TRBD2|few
CASSLERGGNQETQYF
TGCGCCAGCAGCTTGGAACGGGGGGGGAACCAAGAGACCCAGTACTTC
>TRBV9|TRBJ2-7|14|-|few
CASSVRTDSYEQYF
TGTGCCAGCAGCGTCCGGACAGACTCCTACGAGCAGTACTTC
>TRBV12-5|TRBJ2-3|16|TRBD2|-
CASGLLLAGKRDTQYF
TGTGCTAGTGGTTTGTTGCTAGCGGGGAAAAGGGATACGCAGTATTTT
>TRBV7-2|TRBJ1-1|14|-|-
CASSLQGGYTEAFF
TGTGCCAGCAGCTTACAGGGTGGGTACACTGAAGCTTTCTTT
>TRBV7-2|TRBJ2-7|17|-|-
CASSFGRFQLNNYEQYF
TGTGCCAGCAGCTTCGGCCGCTTCCAACTAAACAACTACGAGCAGTACTTC
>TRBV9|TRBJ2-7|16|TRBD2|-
CASSAGGTSGSYEQYF
TGTGCCAGCAGCGCAGGTGGGACTAGTGGCTCCTACGAGCAGTACTTC
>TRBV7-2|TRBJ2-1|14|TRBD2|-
CASRTSGRHNEQFF
TGTGCCAGCCGGACTAGCGGGAGGCACAATGAGCAGTTCTTC
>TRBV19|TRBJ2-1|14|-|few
CASSTGLPYNEQFF
TGTGCCAGTAGTACCGGACTACCTTACAATGAGCAGTTCTTC
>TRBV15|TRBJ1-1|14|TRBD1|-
CATSRRDRATEAFF
TGTGCCACCAGCAGAAGAGACAGGGCCACTGAAGCTTTCTTT
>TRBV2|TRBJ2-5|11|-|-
CASSDRGTQYF
TGTGCCAGCAGCGACCGGGGGACCCAGTACTTC
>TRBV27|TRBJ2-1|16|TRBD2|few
CASSGRSGLGGNEQFF
TGTGCCAGCAGCGGTCGATCGGGACTAGGAGGGAATGAGCAGTTCTTC
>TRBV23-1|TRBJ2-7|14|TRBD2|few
CASSRLAARHEQYF
TGCGCCAGCAGTCGACTAGCGGCTCGGCACGAGCAGTACTTC
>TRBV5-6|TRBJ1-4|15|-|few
CASSFRGGGIRKLFF
TGTGCCAGCAGCTTCCGGGGAGGGGGAATCAGAAAACTGTTTTTT
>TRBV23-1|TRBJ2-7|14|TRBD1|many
CAIGDGQDTYEQYF
TGCGCCATCGGAGACGGACAGGACACCTACGAGCAGTACTTC
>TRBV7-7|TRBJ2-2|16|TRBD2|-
CASSAAGGHNTGELFF
TGTGCCAGCAGCGCAGCGGGAGGCCATAACACCGGGGAGCTGTTTTTT
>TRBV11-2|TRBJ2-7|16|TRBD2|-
CASSSLLAGALREQYF
TGTGCCAGCAGCTCTTTACTAGCGGGAGCATTGCGCGAGCAGTACTTC
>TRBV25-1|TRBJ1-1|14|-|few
CASIKGGGNTEAFF
TGTGCCAGCATTAAGGGCGGGGGGAACACTGAAGCTTTCTTT
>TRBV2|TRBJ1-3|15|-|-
CASSAVQGAGNTIYF
TGTGCCAGCAGTGCTGTACAGGGCGCTGGAAACACCATATATTTT
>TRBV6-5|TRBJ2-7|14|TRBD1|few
CASSPRDSLREQYF
TGTGCCAGCAGTCCCCGGGACAGCCTTCGGGAGCAGTACTTC
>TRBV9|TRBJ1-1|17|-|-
CASSAIPGRETNTEAFF
TGTGCCAGCAGCGCCATCCCAGGTCGAGAGACGAACACTGAAGCTTTCTTT
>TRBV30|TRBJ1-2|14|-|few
CAWSGDGQFYGYTF
TGTGCCTGGAGTGGAGATGGACAGTTCTATGGCTACACCTTC
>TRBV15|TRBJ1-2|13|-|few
CATSRVRQSGYTF
TGTGCCACCAGCAGAGTGCGACAGTCAGGCTACACCTTC
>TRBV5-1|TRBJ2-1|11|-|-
CASSLENEQFF
TGCGCCAGCAGCTTAGAGAATGAGCAGTTCTTC
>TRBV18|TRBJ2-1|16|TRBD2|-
CASSPPGLGIYNEQFF
TGTGCCAGCTCACCACCGGGACTAGGGATTTACAATGAGCAGTTCTTC
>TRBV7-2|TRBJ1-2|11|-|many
CASSAVRGYTF
TGTGCCAGCAGCGCTGTGCGGGGCTACACCTTC
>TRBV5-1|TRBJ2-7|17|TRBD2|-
CASSQGLALDNSYEQYF
TGCGCCAGCAGCCAGGGACTAGCTCTTGATAACTCCTACGAGCAGTACTTC
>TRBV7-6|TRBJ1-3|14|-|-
CASSTSFSGNTIYF
TGTGCCAGCAGCACATCTTTCTCTGGAAACACCATATATTTT
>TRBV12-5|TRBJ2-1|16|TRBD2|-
CASGLVVAGETNEQFF
TGTGCTAGTGGTTTGGTGGTAGCGGGGGAGACCAATGAGCAGTTCTTC
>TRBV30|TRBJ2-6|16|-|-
CAWSRGAGSGANVLTF
TGTGCCTGGAGTCGGGGGGCCGGCTCTGGGGCCAACGTCCTGACTTTC
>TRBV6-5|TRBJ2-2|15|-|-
CASSWFPANTGELFF
TGTGCCAGCAGTTGGTTTCCGGCGAACACCGGGGAGCTGTTTTTT
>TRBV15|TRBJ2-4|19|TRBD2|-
CATSRDRRGGDEAKNIQYF
TGTGCCACCAGCAGAGATCGGAGGGGAGGGGATGAAGCCAAAAACATTCAGTACTTC
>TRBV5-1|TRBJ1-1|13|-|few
CASSRDINTEAFF
TGCGCCAGCAGCAGGGACATTAACACTGAAGCTTTCTTT
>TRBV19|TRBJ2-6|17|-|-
CASSSYSREAGANVLTF
TGTGCCAGTAGTTCATACTCCAGGGAAGCTGGGGCCAACGTCCTGACTTTC
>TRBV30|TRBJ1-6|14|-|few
CAWSVQDYNSPLHF
TGTGCCTGGAGTGTACAGGACTATAATTCACCCCTCCACTTT
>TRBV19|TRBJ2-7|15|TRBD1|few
CASSILGTGTYEQYF
TGTGCCAGTAGTATACTCGGGACAGGGACCTACGAGCAGTACTTC
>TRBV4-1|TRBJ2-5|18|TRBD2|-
CASSQPPGLAGVEETQYF
TGCGCCAGCAGCCAGCCACCGGGACTAGCGGGAGTAGAGGAGACCCAGTACTTC
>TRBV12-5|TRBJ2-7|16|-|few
CASGNNRQELVYRQYF
TGTGCTAGTGGCAATAACCGACAGGAATTGGTCTACAGGCAGTACTTC
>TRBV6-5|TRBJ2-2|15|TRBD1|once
CASRTSTGSTGELFF
TGTGCCAGCAGGACCTCGACAGGGAGCACCGGGGAGCTGTTTTTT
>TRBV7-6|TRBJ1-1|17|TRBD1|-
CASSLGPGGAVNTEAFF
TGTGCCAGCAGCTTAGGTCCAGGGGGCGCGGTGAACACTGAAGCTTTCTTT
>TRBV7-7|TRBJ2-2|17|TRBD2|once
CASSFSAAGGGTGELFF
TGTGCCAGCAGTTTCTCAGCGGCGGGGGGTGGCACCGGGGAGCTGTTTTTT
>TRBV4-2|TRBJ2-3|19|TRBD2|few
CASSQDLRGRAPVTDTQYF
TGTGCCAGCAGCCAAGATTTACGAGGGAGGGCCCCGGTTACAGATACGCAGTATTTT
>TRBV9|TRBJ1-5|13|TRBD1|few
CARRPQGDQPQHF
TGTGCCAGAAGGCCACAGGGGGATCAGCCCCAGCATTTT
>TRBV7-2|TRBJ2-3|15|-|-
CASSQEAALRSTQYF
TGTGCCAGCAGCCAGGAGGCAGCCCTAAGGAGTACGCAGTATTTT
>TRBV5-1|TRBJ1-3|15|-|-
CASSFGDNSGNTIYF
TGCGCCAGCAGCTTTGGGGACAACTCTGGAAACACCATATATTTT
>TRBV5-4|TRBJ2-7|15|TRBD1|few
CASSAPGQGSNEQYF
TGTGCCAGCAGCGCCCCGGGACAGGGCTCGAACGAGCAGTACTTC
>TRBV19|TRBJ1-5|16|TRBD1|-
CASSTQGARSNQPQHF
TGTGCCAGTAGTACACAGGGGGCGCGGAGCAATCAGCCCCAGCATTTT
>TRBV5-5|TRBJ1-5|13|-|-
CASSLWGDQPQHF
TGTGCCAGCAGCTTGTGGGGGGATCAGCCCCAGCATTTT
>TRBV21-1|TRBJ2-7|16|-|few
CASSRRPGQGAYEQYF
TGTGCCAGCAGTAGGAGACCGGGACAGGGGGCCTACGAGCAGTACTTC